What follows describes a single T cell receptor (beta chain). These data belong to a study of blood T cell repertoires in COVID-19. On the study more broadly: T cells, B-cell-depleted T cells, or PBMCs provided the cDNA or gDNA that served as material.

As processed by the authors: Amplification of reference gene primers provided the estimated nucleated cell counts. Measured with immunoSEQ multiplex PCR; TCRdb has only the in-frame clones, and not every one. D and trimming come from the DNA, and the V and J calls and clone size come from that table. Here the sample spans about 180,000 clones, about 85% being singletons. The V segment lost 5 bases and the J segment 4 bases; nucleotides outside the gene matches: 8. The length of the CDR3 is 15 residues. CDR1 is SGHNT and CDR2 is YENEEA in the germline V gene. The sample comprised peripheral blood. This TCR was recovered from a woman between 25 and 40 years old with active or convalescent COVID-19. This sequence joins TRBV11-3 and TRBJ1-5, with 7 nucleotides matching TRBD1. CDR3 sequence (DNA): TGTGCCAGCAGCGACCCAGACAGGGAAAATCAGCCCCAGCATTTT. It translates to CASSDPDRENQPQHF.